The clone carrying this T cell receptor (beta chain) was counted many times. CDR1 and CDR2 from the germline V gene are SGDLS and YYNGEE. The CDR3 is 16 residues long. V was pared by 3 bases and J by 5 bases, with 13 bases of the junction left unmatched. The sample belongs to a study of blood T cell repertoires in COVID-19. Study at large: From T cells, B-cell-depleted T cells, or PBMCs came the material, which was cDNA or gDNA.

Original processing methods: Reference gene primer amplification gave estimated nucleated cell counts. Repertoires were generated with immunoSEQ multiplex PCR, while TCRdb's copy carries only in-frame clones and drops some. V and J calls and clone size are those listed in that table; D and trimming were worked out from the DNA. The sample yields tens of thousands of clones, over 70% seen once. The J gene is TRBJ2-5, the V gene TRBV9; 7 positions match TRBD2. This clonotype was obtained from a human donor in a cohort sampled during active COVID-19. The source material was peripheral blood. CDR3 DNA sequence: TGTGCCAGCAGCGCCGAGCTAGCGGCAGGTGTTGAGACCCAGTACTTC. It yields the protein CASSAELAAGVETQYF.